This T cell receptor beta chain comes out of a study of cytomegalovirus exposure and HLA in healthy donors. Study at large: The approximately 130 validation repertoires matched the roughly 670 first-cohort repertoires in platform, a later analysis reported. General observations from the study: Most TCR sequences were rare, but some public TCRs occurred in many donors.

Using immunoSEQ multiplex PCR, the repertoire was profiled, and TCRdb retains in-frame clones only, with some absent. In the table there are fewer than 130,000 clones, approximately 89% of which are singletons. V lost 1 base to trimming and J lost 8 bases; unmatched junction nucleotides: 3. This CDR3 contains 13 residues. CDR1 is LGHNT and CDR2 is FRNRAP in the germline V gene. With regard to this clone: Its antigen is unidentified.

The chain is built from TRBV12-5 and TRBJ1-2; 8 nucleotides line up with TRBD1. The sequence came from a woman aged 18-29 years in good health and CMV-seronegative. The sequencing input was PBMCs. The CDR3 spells CASGLAGGLGYTF. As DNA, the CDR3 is TGTGCTAGTGGTTTGGCAGGGGGCTTAGGCTACACCTTC.